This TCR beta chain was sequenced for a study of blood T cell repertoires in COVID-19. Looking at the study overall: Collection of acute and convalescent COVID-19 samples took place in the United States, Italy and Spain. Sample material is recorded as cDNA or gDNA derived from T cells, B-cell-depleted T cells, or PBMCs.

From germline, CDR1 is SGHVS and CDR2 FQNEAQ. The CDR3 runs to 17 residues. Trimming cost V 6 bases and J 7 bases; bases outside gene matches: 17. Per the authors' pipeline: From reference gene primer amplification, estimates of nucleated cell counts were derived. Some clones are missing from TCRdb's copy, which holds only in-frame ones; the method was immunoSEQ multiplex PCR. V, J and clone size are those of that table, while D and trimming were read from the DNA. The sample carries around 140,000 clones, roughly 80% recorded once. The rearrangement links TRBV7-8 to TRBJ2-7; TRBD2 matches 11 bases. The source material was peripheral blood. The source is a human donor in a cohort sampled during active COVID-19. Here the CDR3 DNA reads TGTGCCAGCAGTCAGCCTACCGGGACTAGCGGACTGGATGAGCAGTACTTC. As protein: CASSQPTGTSGLDEQYF. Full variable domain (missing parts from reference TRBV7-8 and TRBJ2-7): GAGVSQSPRYKVAKRGQDVALRCDPISGHVSLFWYQQALGQGPEFLTYFQNEAQLDKSGLPSDRFFAERPEGSVSTLKIQRTQQEDSAVYLCASSQPTGTSGLDEQYFGPGTRLTVT.